This TCR beta chain comes out of a study of regulatory T cells in long-lasting Graves disease. Time point described: newly diagnosed GD, antithyroid drugs for less than 3 months. With RNA extracted from PBMCs as input, the TCR library was made. Overall study results and limits: Persistent Graves' patients possessed reduced TCR diversity relative to recently diagnosed ones.

From germline, CDR1 is DFQATT and CDR2 SNEGSKA (reference sequence). This CDR3 has 17 amino acids. The junction had 12 bases not matched to a gene; V was cut back by 4 bases and J by 1 base. Assembly of TCR beta libraries relied on iRepertoire HTBI primers together with Arm-PCR of CDR3 regions. Each CDR3 protein is one row after TCRdb ran MiXCR on the multiplex PCR reads. Here the sample spans approximately 400,000 distinct CDR3 sequences, 12% being singletons. This clonotype was found many times. Its antigen is still unknown. The same data also went into a second study, on T cells in Graves' hyperthyroidism and ophthalmopathy.

The specimen comprised peripheral blood mononuclear cells (PBMCs), sampled at new diagnosis, from a patient treated with antithyroid drugs. The sequence was collected from a woman under 30 with Graves disease. This chain connects TRBV20-1 to TRBJ1-5; the match to TRBD1 covers 8 bases. The CDR3 loop reads CSATPLDRVESNQPQHF. The CDR3 DNA is TGCAGTGCTACCCCCTTGGACAGGGTTGAGAGCAATCAGCCCCAGCATTTT.